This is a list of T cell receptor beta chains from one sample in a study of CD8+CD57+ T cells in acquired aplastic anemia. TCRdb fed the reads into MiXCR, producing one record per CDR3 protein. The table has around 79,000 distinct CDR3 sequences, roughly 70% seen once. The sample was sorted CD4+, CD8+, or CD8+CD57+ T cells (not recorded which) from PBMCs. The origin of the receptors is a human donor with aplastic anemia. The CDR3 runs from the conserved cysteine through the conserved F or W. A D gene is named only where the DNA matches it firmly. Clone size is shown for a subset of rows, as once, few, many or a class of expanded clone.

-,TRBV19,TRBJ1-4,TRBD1,CASSILGTAVKLFF,TGTGCCAGTAGTATCCTGGGGACAGCCGTTAAACTGTTTTTT
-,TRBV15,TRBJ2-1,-,CATSGGTSSYNEQFF,TGTGCCACCAGCGGAGGGACGAGCTCCTACAATGAGCAGTTCTTC
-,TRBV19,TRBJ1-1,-,CASSMVGLVSEAFF,TGTGCCAGTAGTATGGTGGGTCTCGTATCTGAAGCTTTCTTT
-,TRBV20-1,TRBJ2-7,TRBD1,CSTIRDRGHYEQYF,TGCAGTACGATCCGGGACAGGGGGCACTACGAGCAGTACTTC
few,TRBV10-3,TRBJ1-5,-,CAISEGQGSNQPQHF,TGTGCCATCAGTGAAGGCCAGGGAAGCAATCAGCCCCAGCATTTT
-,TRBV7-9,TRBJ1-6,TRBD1,CASSLGQGVSPLHF,TGTGCCAGCAGCTTAGGACAGGGGGTTTCACCCCTCCACTTT
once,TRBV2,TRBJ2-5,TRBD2,CASSDAPGGLRRETQYF,TGTGCCAGCAGTGATGCGCCGGGGGGGCTCCGGCGAGAGACCCAGTACTTC
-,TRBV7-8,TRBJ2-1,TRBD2,CASRKRGGYEQFF,TGTGCCAGCCGCAAGCGGGGGGGCTATGAGCAGTTCTTC
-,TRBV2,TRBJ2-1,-,CASIWTGYNEQFF,TGTGCCAGCATATGGACTGGCTACAATGAGCAGTTCTTC
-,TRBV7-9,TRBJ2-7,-,CASSLGMTGFGF,TGTGCCAGCAGCTTAGGCATGACAGGATTCGGTTTC
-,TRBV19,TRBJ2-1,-,CASSHGGLADQQFF,TGTGCCAGTAGCCACGGAGGGCTAGCTGATCAGCAGTTCTTC
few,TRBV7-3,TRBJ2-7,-,CASSVDRYEQYF,TGTGCCAGCAGCGTGGACCGCTACGAGCAGTACTTC
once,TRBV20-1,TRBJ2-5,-,CSAWGGSETQYF,TGCAGTGCTTGGGGAGGATCGGAGACCCAGTACTTC
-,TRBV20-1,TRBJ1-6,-,CSARDSTDTRNSPLHF,TGCAGTGCTAGAGATAGTACGGACACAAGAAATTCACCCCTCCACTTT
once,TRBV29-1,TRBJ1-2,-,CSVSQGGGGYTF,TGCAGCGTTTCGCAGGGAGGAGGTGGCTACACCTTC
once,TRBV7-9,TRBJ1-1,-,CASSWDKGVYTEAFF,TGTGCCAGCAGCTGGGACAAGGGGGTATATACTGAAGCTTTCTTT
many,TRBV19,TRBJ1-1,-,CASSTGPTLNTEAFF,TGTGCCAGTAGCACCGGACCTACTTTGAACACTGAAGCTTTCTTT
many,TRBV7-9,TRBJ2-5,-,CASSLEGAETQYF,TGTGCCAGCAGCCTAGAAGGAGCGGAGACCCAGTACTTC
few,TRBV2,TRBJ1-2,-,CASSLGQNYGYTF,TGTGCCAGCAGTTTAGGACAGAACTATGGCTACACCTTC
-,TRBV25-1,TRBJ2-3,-,CASSELSTDTQYF,TGTGCCAGCAGTGAATTGAGCACAGATACGCAGTATTTT
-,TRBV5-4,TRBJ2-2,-,CASSLYGNTGELFF,TGTGCCAGCAGCTTGTACGGAAACACCGGGGAGCTGTTTTTT
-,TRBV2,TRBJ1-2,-,CASSVAETTNYGYTF,TGTGCCAGCAGTGTGGCGGAGACTACTAACTATGGCTACACCTTC
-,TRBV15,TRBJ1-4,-,CATSRDEKLFF,TGTGCCACCAGCAGAGATGAAAAACTGTTTTTT
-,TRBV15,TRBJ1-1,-,CATSRDVQGRTAFF,TGTGCCACCAGCAGAGATGTTCAGGGGCGGACGGCTTTCTTT
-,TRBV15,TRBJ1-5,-,CATSTFRQGNQPQHF,TGTGCCACCAGCACGTTTCGGCAGGGTAATCAGCCCCAGCATTTT
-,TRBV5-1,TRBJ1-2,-,CASSPGFSDYGYTF,TGCGCCAGCAGCCCAGGGTTTTCCGACTATGGCTACACCTTC
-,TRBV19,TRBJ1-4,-,CASLGRIVREKLFF,TGTGCCAGTCTGGGGAGAATTGTCAGGGAAAAACTGTTTTTT
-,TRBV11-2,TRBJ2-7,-,CASSLDRGAGYEQYF,TGTGCCAGCAGCTTAGATCGGGGGGCAGGGTACGAGCAGTACTTC